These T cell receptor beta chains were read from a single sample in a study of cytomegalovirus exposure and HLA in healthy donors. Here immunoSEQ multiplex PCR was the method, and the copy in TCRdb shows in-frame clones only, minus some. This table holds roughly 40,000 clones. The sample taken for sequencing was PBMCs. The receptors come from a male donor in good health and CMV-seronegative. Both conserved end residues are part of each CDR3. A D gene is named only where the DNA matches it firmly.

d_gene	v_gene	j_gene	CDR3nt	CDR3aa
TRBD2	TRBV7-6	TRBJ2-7	TGTGCCAGCAGCTTAGCGCAGGGACTAAACGAGCAGTACTTC	CASSLAQGLNEQYF
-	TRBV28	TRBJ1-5	TGTGCCAGCAGTTACCGAACACCCCAGGGGCTCTTCAATCAGCCCCAGCATTTT	CASSYRTPQGLFNQPQHF
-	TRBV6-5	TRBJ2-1	TGTGCCAGCAGTCCGAGTCTGTACGCGGTTAATGAGCAGTTCTTC	CASSPSLYAVNEQFF
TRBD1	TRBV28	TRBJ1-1	TGTGCCAGCAGTTTTCAACAGGGGTGGACTGAAGCTTTCTTT	CASSFQQGWTEAFF
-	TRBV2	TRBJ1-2	TGTGCCAGCAGTGAGCCAGGGGCCTATGGCTACACCTTC	CASSEPGAYGYTF
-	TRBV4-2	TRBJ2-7	TGTGCCAGCAGCCAAGTTGCCCAGCAGGGAAGGGAGCAGTACTTC	CASSQVAQQGREQYF
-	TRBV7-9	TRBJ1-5	TGTGCCAGCAGCTTAGAAGGGGGTCAGCCCCAGCATTTT	CASSLEGGQPQHF
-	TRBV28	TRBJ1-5	TGTGCCAGCAGTACGCCAACAGGAGGGAATCAGCCCCAGCATTTT	CASSTPTGGNQPQHF
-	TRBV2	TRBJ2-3	TGTGCCAGCAGTGAACCCCCGCGGGGGCCTAGCACAGATACGCAGTATTTT	CASSEPPRGPSTDTQYF
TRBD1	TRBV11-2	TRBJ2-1	TGTGCCAGCAGACCGACGAGGGGACAGTACAATGAGCAGTTCTTC	CASRPTRGQYNEQFF
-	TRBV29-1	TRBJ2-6	TGCAGCGCCACAGGGTGGTTCGCTGGGGCCAACGTCCTGACTTTC	CSATGWFAGANVLTF
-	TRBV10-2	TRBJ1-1	TGCGCCAGCAGTGAGTGGGGGGGGATCGCTGAAGCTTTCTTT	CASSEWGGIAEAFF
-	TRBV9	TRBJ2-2	TGTGCCAGCAGCCTTCGCGGGTCGAACACCGGGGAGCTGTTTTTT	CASSLRGSNTGELFF
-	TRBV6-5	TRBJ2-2	TGTGCCAGCAGTTACGGAGGTAGCCCCGGGGAGCTGTTTTTT	CASSYGGSPGELFF
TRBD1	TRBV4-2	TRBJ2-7	TGTGCCAGCAGACACGACAGGGGGCTAATCTACGAGCAGTACTTC	CASRHDRGLIYEQYF
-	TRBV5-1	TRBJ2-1	TGCGCCAGCAGCTTGGGCCACCGGGCAGGGCTCCTAGGCAATGAGCAGTTCTTC	CASSLGHRAGLLGNEQFF
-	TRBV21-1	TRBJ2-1	TGTGCCAGCAACGCGACAGGGGTCCCTGACAATGAGCAGTTCTTC	CASNATGVPDNEQFF
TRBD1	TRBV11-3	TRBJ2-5	TGTGCCAGCAGCAGAGGGTTGGGACAGGAGCAAGAGACCCAGTACTTC	CASSRGLGQEQETQYF
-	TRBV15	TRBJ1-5	TGTGCCACCAGCAGAGATCGTGGTCAGGGTCAGCCCCAGCATTTT	CATSRDRGQGQPQHF
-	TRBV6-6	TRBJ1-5	TGTGCCAGCAGGGACGAAGGCTGGGGGCATCAGCCCCAGCATTTT	CASRDEGWGHQPQHF
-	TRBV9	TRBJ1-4	TGTGCCAGCAGCGTGGGGACCGGGGGGGCGGAAAAACTGTTTTTT	CASSVGTGGAEKLFF
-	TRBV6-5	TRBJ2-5	TGTGCCAGCAGTTACACTACAAGGTCTCCGGAGACCCAGTACTTC	CASSYTTRSPETQYF
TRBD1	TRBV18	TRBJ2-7	TGTGCCAGCTCACCAAACCGACAGGGAGAATCCTACGAGCAGTACTTC	CASSPNRQGESYEQYF
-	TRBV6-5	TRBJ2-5	TGTGCCAGCACCGAGGGTGGTATAGAGACCCAGTACTTC	CASTEGGIETQYF
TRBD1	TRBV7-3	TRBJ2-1	TGTGCCAGCAGCCGGGACAGGAGTTACAATGAGCAGTTCTTC	CASSRDRSYNEQFF
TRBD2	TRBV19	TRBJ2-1	TGTGCCAGTAGCAAGACCCGACTAGCGGGAGTTGGCAATGAGCAGTTCTTC	CASSKTRLAGVGNEQFF
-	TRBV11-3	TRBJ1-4	TGTGCCAGCAGCTTAGTTTGCCTGGCTGAAAAACTGTTTTTT	CASSLVCLAEKLFF
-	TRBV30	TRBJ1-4	TGTGCCTGGAGTGTAGGAATAGGGGAAATAACTGCAACTAATGAAAAACTGTTTTTT	CAWSVGIGEITATNEKLFF
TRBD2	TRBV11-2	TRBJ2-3	TGTGCCAGCAGCTTACTAGCGGGAGGGACAGATACGCAGTATTTT	CASSLLAGGTDTQYF
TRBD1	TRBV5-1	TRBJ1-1	TGCGCCAGCAGGAGGGGACAGGGCAACACTGAAGCTTCCTTT	CASRRGQGNTEASF
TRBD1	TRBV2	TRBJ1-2	TGTGCCAGCAATAAAGGTGGGACAGGGGTCAGTCAGCATGGCTACACCTTC	CASNKGGTGVSQHGYTF
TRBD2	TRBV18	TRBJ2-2	TGTGCCAGCTCACCATCGGCTAGCGGGAGAACGGGCGGGGAGCTGTTTTTT	CASSPSASGRTGGELFF
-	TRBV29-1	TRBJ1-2	TGCAGCGTTGCGACAGGATCCTATGGCTACACCTTC	CSVATGSYGYTF
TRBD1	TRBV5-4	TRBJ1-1	TGTGCCAGCAGCTTGGGGGGCGTGGGACAGCTAAACATTGAAGCTTTCTTT	CASSLGGVGQLNIEAFF
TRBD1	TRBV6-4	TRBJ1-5	TGTGCCAGCAGTGAGGGGACAGGGCCCAATCAGCCCCAGCATTTT	CASSEGTGPNQPQHF
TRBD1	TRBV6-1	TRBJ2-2	TGTGCCAGCATCGCGGGGACAGGGGAGGCCGGGGAGCTGTTTTTT	CASIAGTGEAGELFF
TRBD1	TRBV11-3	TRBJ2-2	TGTGCCAGCAGCTTCACAGGGGGGCAATTGGCCGGGGAGCTGTTTTTT	CASSFTGGQLAGELFF
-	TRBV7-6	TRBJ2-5	TGTGCCAGCAGCTTAGGAACTAGCACCCTGGGGGAGACCCAGTACTTC	CASSLGTSTLGETQYF
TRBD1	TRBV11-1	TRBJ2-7	TGTGCCAGCAGCTTAGACAGGGGCTACGAGCAGTACTTC	CASSLDRGYEQYF
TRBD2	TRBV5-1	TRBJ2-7	TGCGCCAGCACGGGGGGGGGTCAACAGTACTTC	CASTGGGQQYF